One sample yielded the 31 T cell receptor beta chains listed below, sequenced in a study of CD4+ T cells in melanoma. The method was immunoSEQ multiplex PCR; TCRdb's version includes in-frame clones alone and lacks a portion of them. In the table there are over 130,000 clones, around 90% of which are singletons. Source of these receptors: a human donor with melanoma.

This chain uses TRBV6-1 with TRBJ2-7; D might be TRBD1 (5 bases). Trimming removed 6 bases from V and 2 bases from J, with 8 bases in between. CDR3 length: 12 residues. The germline V gene has CDR1 MNHNS and CDR2 SASEGT. CDR3 nucleotides: TGTGCCAGCAGGGACATCCCCTACGAGCAGTACTTC. It is translated as CASRDIPYEQYF.

J is TRBJ2-7 and V is TRBV7-3, with D uncertain. The germline CDR1 and CDR2 sequences are SGHTA and FQGTGA. This CDR3 comprises 12 residues. V was trimmed by 2 bases and J by 2 bases, leaving 4 bases between them. CDR3 residues: CASSLPPYEQYF. Written as DNA, the CDR3 is TGTGCCAGCAGCTTACCGCCCTACGAGCAGTACTTC.

The rearrangement uses TRBV5-6 and TRBJ1-3; D gene ambiguous. Germline V CDR1 and CDR2: SGHDT, YYEEEE. This CDR3 spans 15 amino acids. V was pared by 0 bases and J by 4 bases, with 11 bases between. In DNA, the CDR3 is TGTGCCAGCAGCTTGGATCCAGCTACGGGAAACACCATATATTTT. The encoded protein is CASSLDPATGNTIYF.

For this clone: At one end, the junction sequence differs from germline, possibly due to a read error. V and J are TRBV19 and TRBJ2-5; 10 nucleotides align to TRBD2. The CDR3 is made up of 18 amino acids. From germline, CDR1 is LNHDA and CDR2 SQIVND (reference sequence). CDR3 DNA: TGTGCCGGTAGTATAGGGAAACTAGCGGGGAGGACTTTGGAGACCCAGTACTTC. Translated, it gives CAGSIGKLAGRTLETQYF. Full variable domain (outside the CDR3, taken from reference TRBV19 and TRBJ2-5): DGGITQSPKYLFRKEGQNVTLSCEQNLNHDAMYWYRQDPGQGLRLIYYSQIVNDFQKGDIAEGYSVSREKKESFPLTVTSAQKNPTAFYLCAGSIGKLAGRTLETQYFGPGTRLLVL.

The chain uses TRBV15 and TRBJ1-2, with D perhaps TRBD1 (5 bases). CDR3 length: 14 amino acids. Germline assignment: CDR1 LNHNV and CDR2 YYDKDF (reference sequence). Trimming took 0 bases from V and 4 from J, leaving 9 bases between them. CDR3 DNA sequence: TGTGCCACCAGCAGAGATGGGGGGAGCTATGGCTACACCTTC. This codes for CATSRDGGSYGYTF.

The chain has TRBV7-9 and TRBJ2-1, with 9 bases lining up with TRBD1. There are 17 residues in the CDR3. V dropped 2 bases and J dropped 2; count of bases not matched to a gene: 7. Per the germline V gene, CDR1 is SEHNR and CDR2 is FQNEAQ (reference sequence). In DNA form, the CDR3 reads TGTGCCAGCAGCTTAACGAACAGGGGGCGAGCCTACAATGAGCAGTTCTTC. Protein: CASSLTNRGRAYNEQFF.

The chain recombines TRBV7-6 with TRBJ2-7, with D perhaps TRBD1 or TRBD2 (5 bases each). Looked up from germline, CDR1 is SGHVS and CDR2 is FNYEAQ. This CDR3 is 13 amino acids long. Between the trimmed V and J ends, which lost 5 bases and 7 bases, there was a span of 15 bases. The DNA of the CDR3 is TGTGCCAGCAGCGAGGGGACCCGGGGAGAGCAGTACTTC. Translation: CASSEGTRGEQYF. Full variable domain (missing parts from reference TRBV7-6 and TRBJ2-7): GAGVSQSPRYKVTKRGQDVALRCDPISGHVSLYWYRQALGQGPEFLTYFNYEAQQDKSGLPNDRFSAERPEGSISTLTIQRTEQRDSAMYRCASSEGTRGEQYFGPGTRLTVT.

The J gene is TRBJ2-1, the V gene TRBV6-5; 10 positions agree with TRBD2. Per germline, CDR1 MNHEY and CDR2 SVGAGI. V lost 9 bases, J lost 4 bases, and 6 bases stayed unmatched. This CDR3 is built from 14 residues. This CDR3 is CASVAGGPYNEQFF. The DNA for the CDR3 is TGTGCCAGTGTAGCGGGGGGACCTTACAATGAGCAGTTCTTC.

The chain recombines TRBV11-2 with TRBJ2-7; TRBD2 agrees at 10 bases. With V trimmed by 1 base and J by 4 bases, 4 bases remained unmatched. The germline V gene encodes CDR1 SGHAT and CDR2 FQNNGV. This CDR3 contains 15 residues. The CDR3, as DNA: TGTGCCAGCAGCTTAGCAAGTAGCGGGGGGTACGAGCAGTACTTC. It is translated as CASSLASSGGYEQYF.

This clone has a single count. The V and J genes are TRBV4-2 and TRBJ1-6; D is perhaps TRBD1 (5 bases). The CDR3 loop spans 18 amino acids. V was clipped by 0 bases and J by 4 bases, with 16 bases between them. Germline assignment: CDR1 LGHNA and CDR2 YNFKEQ. Written as DNA, the CDR3 is TGTGCCAGCAGCCAAGAGGGACCGCGGACGGATTATAATTCACCCCTCCACTTT. It encodes CASSQEGPRTDYNSPLHF.

The rearrangement links TRBV5-1 to TRBJ2-7; 10 bases map to TRBD1. The germline CDR1 and CDR2 sequences are SGHRS and YFSETQ. V dropped 3 bases and J dropped 5; count of bases not matched to a gene: 8. The CDR3 consists of 15 residues. The CDR3 protein is CASSSGQGDADEQYF. CDR3 coding DNA: TGCGCCAGCAGCTCCGGACAGGGGGATGCAGACGAGCAGTACTTC.

The chain joins TRBV30 to TRBJ1-1; D gene unclear. Germline lookup yields CDR1 GTSNPN and CDR2 SVGIG (reference sequence). V lost 4 bases and J 5 bases, leaving 8 bases between the germline ends. The CDR3 extends over 11 amino acids. CDR3 bases: TGTGCCTGGACCCAGAGAACTGAAGCTTTCTTT. Translation: CAWTQRTEAFF.

The J gene is TRBJ2-2, the V gene TRBV5-1; 9 nucleotides match TRBD1. V gave up 4 bases and J gave up 4 bases; unmatched junction bases: 2. Germline CDR1 SGHRS, CDR2 YFSETQ. CDR3 length: 14 amino acids. CDR3 sequence: CASSLGQGTGELFF. The CDR3 coding sequence is TGCGCCAGCAGCCTGGGACAGGGCACCGGGGAGCTGTTTTTT.

This clone was observed once. V usage is TRBV11-2 and J usage is TRBJ2-7; D gene uncertain. Germline V gives CDR1 SGHAT, CDR2 FQNNGV. Trimming removed 4 bases at V and 4 bases at J, with 8 bases between. There are 12 residues in the CDR3. Here the CDR3 DNA reads TGTGCCAGCAGCTCGGAAGATTACGAGCAGTACTTC. This gives the protein CASSSEDYEQYF.

The sample holds a few counts of this clone. V and J are TRBV6-5 and TRBJ2-3, with D uncertain. Germline CDR1 MNHEY, CDR2 SVGAGI. CDR3 length: 14 residues. Trimming took off 6 bases at V and 2 bases at J, with 12 bases between the two ends. The CDR3 nucleotides read TGTGCCAGCAGGCGTGGGTTTCACACAGATACGCAGTATTTT. Protein: CASRRGFHTDTQYF.

This clone came up once. The chain carries TRBV2 and TRBJ1-4; TRBD1 is a possible D gene (6 bases). CDR3 size: 14 residues. The germline CDR1 and CDR2 sequences are SNHLY and FYNNEI. Trimming took 4 bases from V and 1 from J, leaving 7 bases between them. In nucleotides, the CDR3 is TGTGCCAGCAGTGCGACAGGAACTAATGAAAAACTGTTTTTT. It codes for CASSATGTNEKLFF.

The rearrangement uses TRBV4-2 and TRBJ2-7; D might be TRBD2 (6 bases). Germline CDR1 is LGHNA and CDR2 is YNFKEQ. V lost 0 bases and J lost 5, with 11 bases in between. CDR3 length equals 14 residues. The CDR3 sequence: CASSQDRAGNEQYF. Written as DNA, the CDR3 is TGTGCCAGCAGCCAAGATCGCGCGGGGAACGAGCAGTACTTC.

The rearrangement links TRBV5-8 to TRBJ2-2, with TRBD1 identical over 9 bases. V shed 0 bases and J 6 bases; nucleotides not matched to a gene: 9. Germline CDR1 and CDR2: SGHTS and YDEGEE. CDR3 size: 17 residues. The CDR3 sequence: CASSLERGRTGAGELFF. The CDR3, as DNA: TGTGCCAGCAGCTTGGAAAGGGGACGGACAGGGGCCGGGGAGCTGTTTTTT.

V and J are TRBV7-8 and TRBJ2-7, with TRBD1 matching over 7 bases. Germline assignment: CDR1 SGHVS and CDR2 FQNEAQ. CDR3 size: 13 residues. V shed 8 bases and J 2 bases; nucleotides not matched to a gene: 6. This chain's CDR3 is CASGGQTPYEQYF. CDR3 nucleotides: TGTGCCAGCGGGGGACAGACACCCTACGAGCAGTACTTC.

This rearrangement joins TRBV10-3 to TRBJ2-4; D gene ambiguous. Trimming removed 2 bases at V and 4 bases at J, with 3 bases between. This CDR3 has 12 residues. CDR1 and CDR2 (germline): ENHRY, SYGVKD. CDR3 in DNA: TGTGCCATCAGTGAGGGGAAAAACATTCAGTACTTC. Protein sequence: CAISEGKNIQYF.

J is TRBJ2-7 and V is TRBV5-1; TRBD1 aligns across 7 bases. V dropped 1 base and J dropped 5; count of bases not matched to a gene: 9. Germline CDR1 and CDR2: SGHRS and YFSETQ. The CDR3 extends over 15 amino acids. DNA for the CDR3: TGCGCCAGCAGCTTGTGGGACAGCAGACTCGACGAGCAGTACTTC. Protein: CASSLWDSRLDEQYF.

This clone has only one observation. CDR3 nucleotides: TGTGCCAGCAGCTTGGGGATAGGGGCGCGGGGAAACTATGGCTACACCTTC. Amino acids: CASSLGIGARGNYGYTF. This sequence joins TRBV5-6 and TRBJ1-2, with D perhaps matching TRBD1 (5 bases). There are 17 residues in the CDR3. V gave up 0 bases and J gave up 2 bases, with 17 bases separating them. Germline V lookup: CDR1 SGHDT, CDR2 YYEEEE.

The V gene is TRBV11-2, the J gene TRBJ1-1; tentatively, D is TRBD1 (5 bases). The V and J ends lost 0 bases and 10 bases respectively, with 15 bases between them. Germline values: CDR1 SGHAT, CDR2 FQNNGV. The CDR3 is 14 amino acids. The CDR3 protein is CASSLDRRGKGAFF. CDR3 DNA sequence: TGTGCCAGCAGCTTAGATCGAAGGGGCAAAGGAGCTTTCTTT.

The J gene is TRBJ2-1, the V gene TRBV19; tentatively, D is TRBD1 (5 bases). CDR1 and CDR2 (germline): LNHDA, SQIVND (reference sequence). The V end lost 3 bases, the J end lost 3 bases, and 15 bases lay between the germline ends. CDR3 length: 16 residues. The CDR3 here is CASSIFGQGNYNEQFF. The CDR3 DNA reads as TGTGCCAGTAGTATTTTCGGGCAGGGTAACTACAATGAGCAGTTCTTC.

This clone has a single count. The chain employs TRBV29-1 and TRBJ2-1, with 10 bases aligning to TRBD2. The CDR3 length is 14 residues. V dropped 4 bases and J dropped 6; count of bases not matched to a gene: 6. Germline assignment: CDR1 SQVTM and CDR2 ANQGSEA. CDR3 nucleotides: TGCAGCGTTGTGGACAGCGGGGGGGCCAATGAGCAGTTCTTC. Amino acid sequence: CSVVDSGGANEQFF.

The rearrangement links TRBV5-1 to TRBJ1-6; 7 bases line up with TRBD1. Germline loops: CDR1 SGHRS, CDR2 YFSETQ. The V gene end was trimmed by 4 bases and the J gene end by 4 bases; junction bases not matched to a gene: 5. This CDR3 is 15 amino acids long. The chain's CDR3 is CASSRTGQYNSPLHF. CDR3 nucleotide sequence: TGCGCCAGCAGCCGAACGGGACAGTATAATTCACCCCTCCACTTT.

The chain employs TRBV7-3 and TRBJ2-3, with TRBD1 matching over 8 bases. Looked up from germline, CDR1 is SGHTA and CDR2 is FQGTGA. This CDR3 contains 14 residues. Trimming cost V 4 bases and J 6 bases; bases outside gene matches: 6. CDR3 DNA sequence: TGTGCCAGCAGCTCACAGGGGGTGGGGGATACGCAGTATTTT. Translated, it gives CASSSQGVGDTQYF.

This chain uses TRBV6-1 with TRBJ2-5; 10 nucleotides match TRBD1. Looked up from germline, CDR1 is MNHNS and CDR2 is SASEGT. With 3 bases clipped from V and 2 bases from J, the junction kept 9 bases outside the gene matches. CDR3 length equals 17 residues. The CDR3 DNA reads as TGTGCCAGCAGTGACGGACAGGGGGGGTACAATCAAGAGACCCAGTACTTC. This translates into CASSDGQGGYNQETQYF.

The chain joins TRBV18 to TRBJ2-1, with TRBD1 matching over 8 bases. V lost 5 bases, J lost 0 bases, and 15 bases stayed unmatched. The germline V gene encodes CDR1 KGHSH and CDR2 LQKENI. This CDR3 comprises 19 residues. As DNA, the CDR3 is TGTGCCAGCTCATTCAGGGGGCCACAGGCTACGAGCTCCTACAATGAGCAGTTCTTC. Protein product: CASSFRGPQATSSYNEQFF.

This chain joins TRBV6-1 and TRBJ2-1; either TRBD1 or TRBD2 may supply D (5 bases each). Trimming pared 0 bases from V and 7 bases from J, leaving 13 bases between. This CDR3 spans 15 amino acids. Germline CDR1 MNHNS, CDR2 SASEGT. The CDR3 is CASSEASGRRNEQFF. CDR3 sequence (DNA): TGTGCCAGCAGTGAAGCTTCGGGGCGGAGGAATGAGCAGTTCTTC.

The chain is built from TRBV4-1 and TRBJ1-1; D is perhaps TRBD1 (6 bases). Trimming shortened V by 0 bases and J by 7 bases, and 27 bases separated the two germline ends. CDR1 and CDR2 from the germline V gene are MGHRA and YSYEKL. This CDR3 spans 19 amino acids. The CDR3 DNA reads TGCGCCAGCAGCCAAGATCTCATTCGGGGGGACATAAGGTCGGGTGAAGCTTTCTTT. The encoded protein is CASSQDLIRGDIRSGEAFF.